Listed below are T cell receptor beta chains from one sample, sequenced in a study of beta chain features in type 1 diabetes. Repertoires were generated with immunoSEQ multiplex PCR, while TCRdb's copy carries only in-frame clones and drops some. The sample has around 710,000 clones; roughly 12% are singletons. The specimen was naive CD4+ T cells from blood. The receptors originated from a man under 40 with type 1 diabetes. Both conserved end residues are part of each CDR3. D genes are given only for firm matches. Clone size is shown for a subset of rows, as once, few, many or a class of expanded clone.

cdr3_aa: CASSAGDEKLFF
cdr3_nt: TGCGCCAGCAGTGCAGGAGATGAAAAACTGTTTTTT
j_call: TRBJ1-4
d_call: NA
v_call: TRBV10-1
cdr3_length: 12
clone_size: few

cdr3_aa: CASSLGGREGNTQYF
cdr3_nt: TGTGCCAGCAGCCTCGGAGGACGGGAAGGGAATACGCAGTATTTT
j_call: TRBJ2-3
d_call: NA
v_call: TRBV7-6
cdr3_length: 15
clone_size: few

cdr3_aa: CASSSPAQGGEQFF
cdr3_nt: TGTGCCAGCAGTTCCCCAGCACAGGGAGGTGAGCAGTTCTTC
j_call: TRBJ2-1
d_call: NA
v_call: TRBV6-5
cdr3_length: 14
clone_size: NA

cdr3_aa: CASSFGQGQGIQYF
cdr3_nt: TGTGCCAGCAGCTTCGGACAGGGCCAAGGCATTCAGTACTTC
j_call: TRBJ2-4
d_call: TRBD1
v_call: TRBV7-9
cdr3_length: 14
clone_size: NA

cdr3_aa: CASSELDVGYGYTF
cdr3_nt: TGTGCCAGCAGTGAATTGGACGTTGGCTATGGCTACACCTTC
j_call: TRBJ1-2
d_call: NA
v_call: TRBV25-1
cdr3_length: 14
clone_size: NA

cdr3_aa: CASSIGTGVRRDSPLHF
cdr3_nt: TGTGCCAGTAGTATAGGGACAGGGGTCCGAAGGGACTCACCCCTCCACTTT
j_call: TRBJ1-6
d_call: TRBD1
v_call: TRBV19
cdr3_length: 17
clone_size: few

cdr3_aa: CASRSDTRNYGYTF
cdr3_nt: TGTGCCAGCAGGTCGGACACCCGAAACTATGGCTACACCTTC
j_call: TRBJ1-2
d_call: NA
v_call: TRBV6-5
cdr3_length: 14
clone_size: few

cdr3_aa: CASSQDHRRSTEAFF
cdr3_nt: TGCGCCAGCAGCCAAGATCACCGAAGATCCACTGAAGCTTTCTTT
j_call: TRBJ1-1
d_call: NA
v_call: TRBV4-3
cdr3_length: 15
clone_size: few

cdr3_aa: CASSETAGGQTEQFF
cdr3_nt: TGTGCCAGCAGTGAGACAGCGGGGGGGCAGACTGAGCAGTTCTTC
j_call: TRBJ2-1
d_call: TRBD2
v_call: TRBV2
cdr3_length: 15
clone_size: NA

cdr3_aa: CASSQEGFPETQYF
cdr3_nt: TGCGCCAGCAGCCAAGAAGGGTTCCCAGAGACCCAGTACTTC
j_call: TRBJ2-5
d_call: NA
v_call: TRBV4-3
cdr3_length: 14
clone_size: NA

cdr3_aa: CASSPLATGIANYGYTF
cdr3_nt: TGTGCCAGCTCACCTCTCGCTACAGGGATAGCTAACTATGGCTACACCTTC
j_call: TRBJ1-2
d_call: NA
v_call: TRBV18
cdr3_length: 17
clone_size: few

cdr3_aa: CASSSPGADGANVLTF
cdr3_nt: TGTGCCAGCAGTTCGCCCGGGGCGGACGGTGCCAACGTCCTGACTTTC
j_call: TRBJ2-6
d_call: NA
v_call: TRBV6-5
cdr3_length: 16
clone_size: NA

cdr3_aa: CASSPLRGNQPQHF
cdr3_nt: TGTGCCAGCAGCCCCCTTCGGGGCAATCAGCCCCAGCATTTT
j_call: TRBJ1-5
d_call: NA
v_call: TRBV7-2
cdr3_length: 14
clone_size: NA

cdr3_aa: CASSPQSSSGANVLTF
cdr3_nt: TGTGCCAGCTCACCACAAAGCAGCTCTGGGGCCAACGTCCTGACTTTC
j_call: TRBJ2-6
d_call: NA
v_call: TRBV18
cdr3_length: 16
clone_size: NA

cdr3_aa: CASSIMTGNTEAFF
cdr3_nt: TGTGCCAGCAGCATAATGACAGGGAACACTGAAGCTTTCTTT
j_call: TRBJ1-1
d_call: NA
v_call: TRBV6-5
cdr3_length: 14
clone_size: few

cdr3_aa: CASSLYLGGNTIYF
cdr3_nt: TGTGCCAGCAGCTTATATCTTGGTGGAAACACCATATATTTT
j_call: TRBJ1-3
d_call: NA
v_call: TRBV7-2
cdr3_length: 14
clone_size: few

cdr3_aa: CASSQDTVGTGGVGSPLHF
cdr3_nt: TGCGCCAGCAGCCAAGATACTGTAGGGACAGGGGGCGTTGGTTCACCCCTCCACTTT
j_call: TRBJ1-6
d_call: TRBD1
v_call: TRBV4-3
cdr3_length: 19
clone_size: few

cdr3_aa: CSVANSGLHNQPQHF
cdr3_nt: TGCAGCGTTGCCAACAGCGGATTACACAATCAGCCCCAGCATTTT
j_call: TRBJ1-5
d_call: NA
v_call: TRBV29-1
cdr3_length: 15
clone_size: few

cdr3_aa: CASSFFRTVYGYTF
cdr3_nt: TGTGCCAGCAGCTTCTTTAGGACGGTTTATGGCTACACCTTC
j_call: TRBJ1-2
d_call: NA
v_call: TRBV5-6
cdr3_length: 14
clone_size: few

cdr3_aa: CASSRFEGIFDTGELFF
cdr3_nt: TGCGCCAGCAGTCGGTTCGAGGGGATATTTGACACCGGGGAGCTGTTTTTT
j_call: TRBJ2-2
d_call: NA
v_call: TRBV4-1
cdr3_length: 17
clone_size: NA

cdr3_aa: CASSLGPTGANQPQHF
cdr3_nt: TGCGCCAGCAGCTTAGGCCCGACAGGGGCGAATCAGCCCCAGCATTTT
j_call: TRBJ1-5
d_call: TRBD1
v_call: TRBV5-1
cdr3_length: 16
clone_size: NA

cdr3_aa: CASSPTGGTNYGYTF
cdr3_nt: TGTGCCAGCAGTCCTACAGGGGGCACTAACTATGGCTACACCTTC
j_call: TRBJ1-2
d_call: TRBD1
v_call: TRBV7-2
cdr3_length: 15
clone_size: NA

cdr3_aa: CASSVTDHSGGSYNEQFF
cdr3_nt: TGTGCCAGCAGTGTCACCGACCATAGCGGGGGGTCCTACAATGAGCAGTTCTTC
j_call: TRBJ2-1
d_call: TRBD2
v_call: TRBV6-4
cdr3_length: 18
clone_size: few

cdr3_aa: CASSSAGNTEAFF
cdr3_nt: TGCGCCAGCAGCTCAGCGGGGAACACTGAAGCTTTCTTT
j_call: TRBJ1-1
d_call: NA
v_call: TRBV5-1
cdr3_length: 13
clone_size: few

cdr3_aa: CASSVGQSSGNTIYF
cdr3_nt: TGTGCCAGCAGCGTAGGGCAGAGCTCTGGAAACACCATATATTTT
j_call: TRBJ1-3
d_call: NA
v_call: TRBV9
cdr3_length: 15
clone_size: few

cdr3_aa: CASSLIDPGQYPNYGYTF
cdr3_nt: TGTGCCAGCAGCCTTATCGACCCTGGACAATACCCTAACTATGGCTACACCTTC
j_call: TRBJ1-2
d_call: NA
v_call: TRBV14
cdr3_length: 18
clone_size: NA

cdr3_aa: CASDLGPVLRSPFF
cdr3_nt: TGTGCCAGCGACCTGGGACCCGTTCTCCGATCTCCTTTCTTT
j_call: TRBJ1-1
d_call: NA
v_call: TRBV7-9
cdr3_length: 14
clone_size: NA

cdr3_aa: CASSVGGGVYNEQFF
cdr3_nt: TGTGCCAGCAGCGTAGGAGGGGGGGTTTACAATGAGCAGTTCTTC
j_call: TRBJ2-1
d_call: NA
v_call: TRBV9
cdr3_length: 15
clone_size: NA

cdr3_aa: CASSLEWTSTDTQYF
cdr3_nt: TGTGCCAGCAGCTTGGAGTGGACTAGCACAGATACGCAGTATTTT
j_call: TRBJ2-3
d_call: NA
v_call: TRBV5-6
cdr3_length: 15
clone_size: NA

cdr3_aa: CASQGGGPWETQYF
cdr3_nt: TGTGCCAGTCAAGGCGGGGGGCCGTGGGAGACCCAGTACTTC
j_call: TRBJ2-5
d_call: TRBD2
v_call: TRBV19
cdr3_length: 14
clone_size: few

cdr3_aa: CATSIKRGSPYEQYF
cdr3_nt: TGTGCCACCAGCATAAAAAGGGGCAGCCCCTACGAGCAGTACTTC
j_call: TRBJ2-7
d_call: NA
v_call: TRBV15
cdr3_length: 15
clone_size: NA

cdr3_aa: CAISELQETQYF
cdr3_nt: TGTGCCATCAGTGAATTGCAAGAGACCCAGTACTTC
j_call: TRBJ2-5
d_call: NA
v_call: TRBV10-3
cdr3_length: 12
clone_size: many

cdr3_aa: CASRDMNEQYF
cdr3_nt: TGCGCCAGCCGGGACATGAACGAGCAGTACTTC
j_call: TRBJ2-7
d_call: NA
v_call: TRBV5-1
cdr3_length: 11
clone_size: NA

cdr3_aa: CASYQGPSGGYTF
cdr3_nt: TGTGCCAGCTACCAGGGACCCTCGGGAGGCTACACCTTC
j_call: TRBJ1-2
d_call: NA
v_call: TRBV2
cdr3_length: 13
clone_size: few

cdr3_aa: CASSRTGSTDTQYF
cdr3_nt: TGTGCCAGCAGCCGGACAGGCTCCACAGATACGCAGTATTTT
j_call: TRBJ2-3
d_call: TRBD1
v_call: TRBV5-4
cdr3_length: 14
clone_size: NA

cdr3_aa: CASSFGGSTGELFF
cdr3_nt: TGCGCCAGCAGCTTCGGGGGTAGCACCGGGGAGCTGTTTTTT
j_call: TRBJ2-2
d_call: NA
v_call: TRBV5-1
cdr3_length: 14
clone_size: NA

cdr3_aa: CASSLSDSRNYGYTF
cdr3_nt: TGTGCCAGCAGTTTATCGGACAGCCGCAACTATGGCTACACCTTC
j_call: TRBJ1-2
d_call: NA
v_call: TRBV28
cdr3_length: 15
clone_size: NA

cdr3_aa: CAFGVSTDTQYF
cdr3_nt: TGTGCCTTTGGGGTAAGCACAGATACGCAGTATTTT
j_call: TRBJ2-3
d_call: NA
v_call: TRBV30
cdr3_length: 12
clone_size: NA